These T cell receptor beta chains were read from a single sample in a study of cytomegalovirus exposure and HLA in healthy donors. Sequencing used immunoSEQ multiplex PCR; TCRdb keeps in-frame clones, though not all of them. The repertoire shows some 75,000 clones; the top ten hold less than 6%. The source material was PBMCs. These receptors came from a man in his forties in good health and CMV-seronegative. Both conserved end residues are part of each CDR3. D genes are given only for firm matches.

TRBJ2-3 | TRBV30 | NA | CAWRPDSWPDTQYF | TGTGCCTGGAGGCCGGACAGTTGGCCAGATACGCAGTATTTT
TRBJ1-2 | TRBV7-8 | TRBD1 | CASSLAADRGYGYTF | TGTGCCAGCAGCTTAGCGGCCGACAGGGGCTATGGCTACACCTTC
TRBJ2-7 | TRBV6-5 | NA | CASSSNPGTSYEQYF | TGTGCCAGCAGTAGCAACCCCGGGACATCCTACGAGCAGTACTTC
TRBJ1-6 | TRBV30 | NA | CAWSVTRGYNSPLHF | TGTGCCTGGAGCGTCACCAGGGGATATAATTCACCCCTCCACTTT
TRBJ2-1 | TRBV14 | TRBD2 | CASSLRVSSGTSNEQFF | TGTGCCAGCAGCCTTCGCGTGTCTAGCGGGACGAGCAATGAGCAGTTCTTC
TRBJ2-2 | TRBV19 | TRBD1 | CASSQTGMAGELFF | TGTGCCAGTAGCCAGACAGGGATGGCCGGGGAGCTGTTTTTT
TRBJ2-5 | TRBV5-6 | NA | CASSLASPSAQYF | TGTGCCAGCAGCTTGGCTAGCCCTTCGGCCCAGTACTTC
TRBJ1-3 | TRBV2 | TRBD1 | CASSELLRDSTGNTIYF | TGTGCCAGCAGTGAATTACTCCGGGACAGTACAGGAAACACCATATATTTT
TRBJ2-7 | TRBV5-1 | TRBD1 | CASSLDRAEQYF | TGCGCCAGCAGCCTGGACAGGGCCGAGCAGTACTTC
TRBJ1-1 | TRBV4-2 | TRBD1 | CASSHPGTGGTDVLMNTEAFF | TGTGCCAGCAGCCATCCCGGGACAGGGGGCACCGACGTATTGATGAACACTGAAGCTTTCTTT
TRBJ2-7 | TRBV28 | NA | CASNHRSGEQYF | TGTGCCAGCAACCACAGGTCGGGTGAGCAGTACTTC
TRBJ2-1 | TRBV4-3 | NA | CASSQDLSDLQFF | TGCGCCAGCAGCCAAGATCTTAGCGACTTGCAGTTCTTC
TRBJ1-2 | TRBV29-1 | NA | CSVLEGYRRDGYTF | TGCAGCGTTTTGGAGGGATATCGTAGGGATGGCTACACCTTC
TRBJ1-3 | TRBV4-3 | NA | CASSQVGSRNSGNTIYF | TGCGCCAGCAGCCAAGTGGGTAGCCGGAACTCTGGAAACACCATATATTTT
TRBJ2-1 | TRBV15 | NA | CATSRVGLDEQFF | TGTGCCACCAGCAGAGTCGGTCTTGATGAGCAGTTCTTC
TRBJ1-1 | TRBV27 | NA | CASSLKWRPNTEAFF | TGTGCCAGCAGTTTAAAGTGGCGGCCGAACACTGAAGCTTTCTTT
TRBJ2-7 | TRBV6-5 | NA | CASSPRASYEQYF | TGTGCCAGCAGTCCCAGGGCTTCCTACGAGCAGTACTTC
TRBJ1-1 | TRBV6-5 | NA | CASLGGGGLYEAFF | TGTGCCAGCTTGGGGGGGGGAGGCTTGTATGAAGCTTTCTTT
TRBJ1-5 | TRBV19 | NA | CASRLTGSQPQHF | TGTGCCAGTCGGCTTACAGGATCCCAGCCCCAGCATTTT
TRBJ1-1 | TRBV19 | NA | CASSMGQLNTEAFF | TGTGCCAGTAGTATGGGCCAGCTGAACACTGAAGCTTTCTTT
TRBJ1-3 | TRBV4-1 | NA | CASSQFRDSGNTIYF | TGCGCCAGCAGCCAATTCCGCGATTCTGGAAACACCATATATTTT
TRBJ2-2 | TRBV10-3 | NA | CAISENPGPSTGELFF | TGTGCCATCAGTGAAAACCCCGGTCCAAGCACCGGGGAGCTGTTTTTT
TRBJ1-1 | TRBV5-1 | NA | CASSLGSGTTEAFF | TGCGCCAGCAGCTTGGGCAGTGGGACTACTGAAGCTTTCTTT
TRBJ2-1 | TRBV30 | TRBD1 | CACPGLGDRSVGNEQFF | TGTGCCTGCCCAGGCTTAGGGGACAGGTCGGTCGGCAATGAGCAGTTCTTC
TRBJ1-1 | TRBV7-8 | NA | CASSLARNTEAFF | TGTGCCAGCAGCTTAGCGAGGAACACTGAAGCTTTCTTT
TRBJ1-2 | TRBV27 | NA | CASRGVLSNYGYTF | TGTGCCAGCAGGGGAGTTCTTTCTAACTATGGCTACACCTTC
TRBJ1-1 | TRBV6-1 | NA | CASERGGNAEAFF | TGTGCCAGCGAAAGGGGGGGGAACGCTGAAGCTTTCTTT
TRBJ2-2 | TRBV7-7 | NA | CASSLGRGDTGELFF | TGTGCCAGCAGCTTAGGACGGGGAGACACCGGGGAGCTGTTTTTT
TRBJ1-2 | TRBV30 | NA | CAWNSGFLSANYGYTF | TGTGCCTGGAACTCGGGGTTTCTCTCAGCTAACTATGGCTACACCTTC
TRBJ2-7 | TRBV5-1 | TRBD2 | CASSLVVAGNYEQYF | TGCGCCAGCAGCCTGGTGGTAGCGGGGAACTACGAGCAGTACTTC
TRBJ1-6 | TRBV2 | NA | CASSEGGRLRDSPLHF | TGTGCCAGCAGTGAAGGAGGGAGACTTCGAGATTCACCCCTCCACTTT
TRBJ1-2 | TRBV25-1 | TRBD1 | CASSGTGVRGNYGYTF | TGTGCCAGCTCCGGGACAGGGGTTCGCGGTAACTATGGCTACACCTTC
TRBJ1-2 | TRBV2 | NA | CASSPGPTNYGYTF | TGTGCCAGCAGTCCAGGGCCCACTAACTATGGCTACACCTTC
TRBJ2-7 | TRBV5-4 | TRBD1 | CASSLGTVSSYEQYF | TGTGCCAGCAGCCTCGGGACAGTGAGCTCCTACGAGCAGTACTTC
TRBJ2-7 | TRBV5-1 | TRBD2 | CASSALPSGRSQREQYF | TGCGCCAGCAGCGCCCTCCCTAGCGGGAGGTCCCAACGTGAGCAGTACTTC